These 20 T cell receptor beta chains came from one sample sequenced in a study of shared clonotypes between healthy human individuals. Sequenced by immunoSEQ multiplex PCR; TCRdb stores in-frame clones only, minus some. The table lists about 460,000 clones, around 77% of them singletons. Sequencing input: PBMCs. All receptors derive from a woman aged 40 to 55 in good health. Some clones in this sample may be carry-over from other donors' samples.

The V and J genes are TRBV19 and TRBJ1-5; D may be TRBD1 (6 bases). The CDR3 has 18 residues. The V gene's germline CDR1 is LNHDA and CDR2 SQIVND (reference sequence). The V end was cut by 0 bases, the J end by 2 bases, with 17 bases between. CDR3 nucleotide sequence: TGTGCCAGTAGTATAGATTTTCTGAGAGGGGGAGGCAATCAGCCCCAGCATTTT. Translated: CASSIDFLRGGGNQPQHF. Full variable domain (rest looked up from reference TRBV19 and TRBJ1-5): DGGITQSPKYLFRKEGQNVTLSCEQNLNHDAMYWYRQDPGQGLRLIYYSQIVNDFQKGDIAEGYSVSREKKESFPLTVTSAQKNPTAFYLCASSIDFLRGGGNQPQHFGDGTRLSIL.

This clone was picked up one time. This sequence joins TRBV9 and TRBJ2-7; perhaps TRBD2 as D (6 bases). Germline CDR1 and CDR2: SGDLS and YYNGEE. The CDR3 runs 14 residues. Trimming removed 4 bases at V and 0 bases at J, with 11 bases between. The CDR3 loop reads CASSPSGGSYEQYF. CDR3 nucleotides: TGTGCCAGCAGCCCGTCCGGGGGCTCCTACGAGCAGTACTTC.

CDR3 coding DNA: TGTGCCAGCAGTTTATGGGGACTAGCGGTCGAGCAGTACTTC. Its translation is CASSLWGLAVEQYF. The J gene is TRBJ2-7, the V gene TRBV28; 11 bases are shared with TRBD2. Germline-derived CDR1 and CDR2 are MDHEN and SYDVKM. The CDR3 length is 14 residues. With V trimmed by 0 bases and J by 6 bases, 1 base remained unmatched. Combining the CDR3 with reference TRBV28 and TRBJ2-7 gives the whole variable domain DVKVTQSSRYLVKRTGEKVFLECVQDMDHENMFWYRQDPGLGLRLIYFSYDVKMKEKGDIPEGYSVSREKKERFSLILESASTNQTSMYLCASSLWGLAVEQYFGPGTRLTVT.

For this clone: This CDR3 is also generated by other DNA sequences in the sample. The gene calls are TRBV5-1 and TRBJ1-1; D not resolved. V was cut by 0 bases and J by 8 bases, with 5 bases left in between. The CDR3 contains 11 residues. Germline CDR1 SGHRS, CDR2 YFSETQ. The CDR3 sequence: CASSLEGEAFF. The CDR3 bases are TGCGCCAGCAGCTTGGAGGGAGAAGCTTTCTTT.

J is TRBJ2-2 and V is TRBV6-5; D is ambiguous. V was shortened by 2 bases and J by 1 base, with 8 bases between the two germline ends. The germline CDR1 and CDR2 sequences are MNHEY and SVGAGI. The CDR3 has 15 residues. CDR3 nucleotides: TGTGCCAGCAGTTACACATACCAGAACACCGGGGAGCTGTTTTTT. Translation gives CASSYTYQNTGELFF.

The chain uses TRBV28 and TRBJ2-7; D unresolved. Germline loops: CDR1 MDHEN, CDR2 SYDVKM. V lost 3 bases and J 0 bases, leaving 6 bases between the germline ends. The CDR3 covers 13 residues. The CDR3 loop reads CASSFVFSYEQYF. The CDR3 coding sequence is TGTGCCAGCAGTTTTGTCTTCTCCTACGAGCAGTACTTC.

This sequence joins TRBV28 and TRBJ2-5; TRBD2 aligns across 10 bases. The length of the CDR3 is 16 residues. J lost 5 bases, V lost 3 bases, and 9 bases had no gene match. Germline V gives CDR1 MDHEN, CDR2 SYDVKM. CDR3 region: CASSFISGRPKETQYF. The CDR3 nucleotides read TGTGCCAGCAGTTTTATTAGCGGGAGGCCGAAGGAGACCCAGTACTTC.

The chain is built from TRBV19 and TRBJ2-7; 8 bases map to TRBD1. The CDR3 contains 14 residues. The V gene's germline CDR1 is LNHDA and CDR2 SQIVND (reference sequence). The J segment lost 6 bases and the V segment lost 3 bases, leaving 7 bases of the junction unmatched. The CDR3 spells CASSIQGAFSEQYF. DNA for the CDR3: TGTGCCAGTAGTATCCAGGGGGCTTTTTCCGAGCAGTACTTC.

In the case of this clone: Just one base apart from a much larger clone, this may be a read error. This chain links TRBV27 with TRBJ2-7; possibly TRBD2 for D (6 bases). The CDR3 runs to 14 residues. Germline loops: CDR1 MNHEY, CDR2 SMNVEV (reference sequence). CDR3 region: CASSFSRDSYGQYF. CDR3 DNA: TGTGCCAGCAGTTTTAGCAGGGACTCCTACGGGCAGTACTTC.

The table lists this clone with many counts. The chain recombines TRBV20-1 with TRBJ2-1, with D hard to call. Germline V gene sequence: CDR1 DFQATT, CDR2 SNEGSKA (reference sequence). V was clipped by 5 bases and J by 10 bases, with 9 bases between them. This CDR3 is 10 amino acids long. CDR3 region: CSAVAVEQFF. CDR3 bases: TGCAGTGCTGTAGCTGTCGAGCAGTTCTTC.

The V gene is TRBV28, the J gene TRBJ2-7; D is perhaps TRBD1 (6 bases). Deletions cut 7 bases from V and 12 bases from J, with 19 bases between. Germline V CDR1 and CDR2: MDHEN, SYDVKM. This CDR3 has 12 amino acids. The CDR3 DNA follows: TGTGCCAGCACCCAACCGGGACAAGCGTTGTACTTC. Protein product: CASTQPGQALYF.

This clone was picked up one time. The same CDR3 arises from other DNA sequences in this sample as well. The chain couples TRBV27 to TRBJ2-1; D uncertain. Germline CDR1 is MNHEY and CDR2 is SMNVEV (reference sequence). Trimming shortened V by 3 bases and J by 4 bases, and 4 bases separated the two germline ends. The CDR3 contains 12 residues. DNA of the CDR3: TGTGCCAGCAGTTTGGGATACAATGAGCAGTTCTTC. It codes for CASSLGYNEQFF.

V usage is TRBV19 and J usage is TRBJ2-7; 9 bases match TRBD1. Germline CDR1 and CDR2: LNHDA and SQIVND (reference sequence). CDR3 length: 13 amino acids. J was trimmed by 2 bases and V by 8 bases; bases with no gene match: 4. CDR3 protein: CASRDRVTYEQYF. In DNA, the CDR3 is TGTGCCAGTCGGGACAGGGTCACCTACGAGCAGTACTTC.

A remark on this clone: A far larger clone lies a single base away; this is likely a read error. Other DNA sequences in this specimen translate into the identical CDR3. The chain uses TRBV15 and TRBJ2-5, with D possibly TRBD2 on 6 matching bases. Trimming took off 3 bases at V and 1 base at J, with 12 bases between the two ends. Germline assignment: CDR1 LNHNV and CDR2 YYDKDF (reference sequence). This CDR3 region has 15 residues. The CDR3 bases are TGTGCCACCAGCAGGGCTCTAGCGCCCCAAGAGACCCAGTACTTC. This sequence encodes CATSRALAPQETQYF.

The chain links TRBV7-2 to TRBJ1-3, with no clear D. From germline, CDR1 is SGHTA and CDR2 FQGNSA. The CDR3 contains 15 residues. V was shortened by 5 bases and J by 0 bases, with 11 bases between the two germline ends. This CDR3 reads CASSPETFSGNTIYF. DNA of the CDR3: TGTGCCAGCAGCCCCGAGACCTTCTCTGGAAACACCATATATTTT.

The table lists this clone with a count of one. This sequence joins TRBV9 and TRBJ1-1, with D tentatively TRBD1 (5 bases). CDR1 is SGDLS and CDR2 is YYNGEE in the germline V gene. The V end was cut by 4 bases, the J end by 4 bases, with 11 bases between. The CDR3 spans 13 residues. The CDR3 DNA follows: TGTGCCAGCAGCCTGGGTGGGGGCACTGAAGCTTTCTTT. It translates to CASSLGGGTEAFF.

The J gene is TRBJ2-3, the V gene TRBV6-1; D is perhaps TRBD2 (6 bases). This CDR3 region has 15 residues. Germline V CDR1 and CDR2: MNHNS, SASEGT. V lost 10 bases to trimming and J lost 4 bases, with 21 bases between them. The chain's CDR3 is CATLIGGVRADTQYF. The CDR3 DNA follows: TGTGCCACCTTGATCGGGGGAGTCCGCGCAGATACGCAGTATTTT.

The rearrangement links TRBV18 to TRBJ1-4; D is unresolved. CDR1 KGHSH and CDR2 LQKENI come from the germline V gene. Trimming took off 0 bases at V and 5 bases at J, with 13 bases between the two ends. The CDR3 loop spans 16 amino acids. As DNA, the CDR3 is TGTGCCAGCTCACCACCGGGAAGCTTGAGAAATGAAAAACTGTTTTTT. Amino acids: CASSPPGSLRNEKLFF. Variable domain in full (rest from reference TRBV18 and TRBJ1-4): NAGVMQNPRHLVRRRGQEARLRCSPMKGHSHVYWYRQLPEEGLKFMVYLQKENIIDESGMPKERFSAEFPKEGPSILRIQQVVRGDSAAYFCASSPPGSLRNEKLFFGSGTQLSVL.

This clone was observed many times. The genes are TRBV6-6 and TRBJ1-5; 10 bases are shared with TRBD1. This CDR3 region has 16 residues. V trimming: 6 bases; J trimming: 7 bases; junction bases outside the gene matches: 12. The germline V gene has CDR1 MNHNY and CDR2 SVGAGI (reference sequence). CDR3 sequence (DNA): TGTGCCAGCAGCTACCTGGGACAGGGGCTGGTGCAGCCCCAGCATTTT. It yields the protein CASSYLGQGLVQPQHF.

V gene TRBV28 combines with J gene TRBJ1-2, with 10 bases identical to TRBD1. Germline V gene data show CDR1 as MDHEN and CDR2 as SYDVKM. Trimming cost V 3 bases and J 0 bases; bases outside gene matches: 7. This CDR3 has 17 residues. The CDR3 spells CASSFPGQGFPNYGYTF. CDR3 sequence (DNA): TGTGCCAGCAGTTTCCCGGGACAGGGGTTTCCTAACTATGGCTACACCTTC.